A single sample gave rise to the 5 T cell receptor beta chains below, sequenced in a study of naive and memory T cell subsets. Both TRBC1 and TRBC2 were covered by a beta constant-region primer of two equimolar oligonucleotides. MiXCR, run by TCRdb on the UMI-ligation and nested PCR reads, gives a single entry per CDR3 protein. The sample records 120,000 to 150,000 distinct CDR3 sequences, about 18% being singletons. Sequencing input: naive CD4+ T cells from blood. These receptors were collected from a human donor in good health.

This chain joins TRBV5-1 and TRBJ1-1; no definite D call. Germline V gene lookup returns CDR1 SGHRS and CDR2 YFSETQ. CDR3 length: 14 amino acids. V was pared by 5 bases and J by 1 base, with 12 bases between. The CDR3 protein is CASRVASGNTEAFF. CDR3 DNA: TGCGCCAGCAGGGTAGCGAGTGGGAACACTGAAGCTTTCTTT.

The chain recombines TRBV12-5 with TRBJ2-1; D possibly corresponds to TRBD1 (6 bases). Trimming stripped 5 bases from V and 2 bases from J, with 10 bases between. Germline assignment: CDR1 LGHNT and CDR2 FRNRAP. There are 14 residues in the CDR3. The CDR3 reads CASGPGTTYNEQFF. CDR3 nucleotide sequence: TGTGCTAGTGGTCCCGGGACAACCTACAATGAGCAGTTCTTC.

The chain's CDR3 is CASSMYEQYF. CDR3 nucleotide sequence: TGTGCCAGCAGTATGTACGAGCAGTACTTC. V is TRBV28 and J is TRBJ2-7; D remains unclear. The CDR3 is 10 amino acids. Per the germline V gene, CDR1 is MDHEN and CDR2 is SYDVKM. The ends were cut back, 5 bases at V and 4 bases at J, with 3 bases in the middle.

This clonotype was seen only a few times. The chain is built from TRBV20-1 and TRBJ1-3; D is undetermined. Trimming pared 2 bases from V and 2 bases from J, leaving 10 bases between. The CDR3 runs 14 residues. Germline lookup yields CDR1 DFQATT and CDR2 SNEGSKA (reference sequence). CDR3 bases: TGCAGTGCTAGACGGACGGCCACTGGAAACACCATATATTTT. Translated: CSARRTATGNTIYF.

CDR3 nucleotides: TGCAGTGCTAAACACCGGGCCCACTATGGCTACACCTTC. It is translated as CSAKHRAHYGYTF. This chain connects TRBV20-1 to TRBJ1-2; no firm D call. This CDR3 spans 13 amino acids. Germline CDR1 and CDR2: DFQATT and SNEGSKA (reference sequence). Between the trimmed V and J ends, which lost 4 bases and 3 bases, there was a span of 12 bases.